Listed below are T cell receptor beta chains from one sample, sequenced in a study of blood T cell repertoires in COVID-19. Assay: immunoSEQ multiplex PCR; the TCRdb copy retains only in-frame clones and omits some. The table lists 360,000 or so clones, about 90% of them singletons. Sequenced sample: PBMCs or T cells enriched from blood (not recorded which). These receptors originate from a woman aged 25 to 39 who had recovered from COVID-19. CDR3s include the opening cysteine and the closing phenylalanine or tryptophan. The D gene is left open where the match is weak. The size entry is marked missing in some rows and otherwise reads once, few, many or a size class.

TRBV3-1/TRBV3-2	TRBJ1-1	.	.	TGTGCCAGCAGCCAAGACCGTCGGATACGAGGGATGGGCACTGAAGCTTTCTTT	CASSQDRRIRGMGTEAFF
TRBV4-2	TRBJ1-3	.	.	TGTGCCAGCAGCGAAGCGGGGGCTGGAAACACCATATATTTT	CASSEAGAGNTIYF
TRBV5-1	TRBJ1-1	.	.	TGCGCCAGCAGCCTGTTACAGGGCTCTGAAGCTTTCTTT	CASSLLQGSEAFF
TRBV10-3	TRBJ2-7	TRBD1	.	TGTGCCATCAGTGAGTCGAGGGGACAGGCAACCTACGAGCAGTACTTC	CAISESRGQATYEQYF
TRBV3-1/TRBV3-2	TRBJ2-4	TRBD2	few	TGTGCCAGCAGCCCTAGGACTAGCGGATTAGCCAAAAACATTCAGTACTTC	CASSPRTSGLAKNIQYF
TRBV5-1	TRBJ1-6	TRBD1	.	TGCGCCAGCAGCCGATACCCAGGGACAGGGGGCATTAATTCACCCCTCCACTTT	CASSRYPGTGGINSPLHF
TRBV14	TRBJ1-3	.	.	TGTGCCAGCAGCCAAGAAGTAAGACAGGAACATGGAAACACCATATATTTT	CASSQEVRQEHGNTIYF
TRBV19	TRBJ2-2	.	.	TGTGCCAGTAGTTCGACGGGGTTTAGTACCGGGGAGCTGTTTTTT	CASSSTGFSTGELFF
TRBV7-3	TRBJ2-3	.	.	TGTGCCAGCAGCCTTGGACAGACTAGCACAGATACGCAGTATTTT	CASSLGQTSTDTQYF
TRBV25-1	TRBJ2-5	.	.	TGTGCCAGCAGTGAAGGGTGGGCTTGGGAGACCCAGTACTTC	CASSEGWAWETQYF
TRBV2	TRBJ1-5	.	.	TGTGCCAGCAGTGAGCGGCGGGCCGGCAATCAGCCCCAGCATTTT	CASSERRAGNQPQHF
TRBV4-2	TRBJ1-3	.	.	TGTGCCAGCAGCCAAGATAGGAGCTCTGGAAACACCATATATTTT	CASSQDRSSGNTIYF
TRBV4-2	TRBJ2-5	TRBD2	.	TGTGCCAGCAGCCAAGGGACTAGCGGGAGTGAGACCCAGTACTTC	CASSQGTSGSETQYF
TRBV15	TRBJ2-5	.	.	TGTGCCACCACCGAGGCGGCAGTCGCAGAGACCCAGTACTTC	CATTEAAVAETQYF
TRBV5-1	TRBJ1-1	.	.	TGCGCCAGCAGCGGAACAGGGTTGAACACTGAAGCTTTCTTT	CASSGTGLNTEAFF
TRBV24-1	TRBJ2-2	.	.	TGTGCCACCAGTGATTTCGAGGGCACCGGGGAGCTGTTTTTT	CATSDFEGTGELFF
TRBV19	TRBJ1-1	TRBD1	.	TGTGCCAGTAGTACCCACTCCTACAGGGGTGAAGCTTTCTTT	CASSTHSYRGEAFF
TRBV7-9	TRBJ2-7	TRBD1	.	TGTGCCAGCAGCCTGGACAGGGGTCTTGAGCAGTACTTC	CASSLDRGLEQYF
TRBV5-6	TRBJ2-7	TRBD1	.	TGTGCCAGCAGCTTGGGGGCAGGGGGACCCTACGAGCAGTACTTC	CASSLGAGGPYEQYF
TRBV27	TRBJ1-4	.	.	TGTGCCAGCAGAACCGAGAGGGCGGGAGAAAAACTGTTTTTT	CASRTERAGEKLFF
TRBV13	TRBJ2-3	TRBD1	.	TGTGCCAGCAGCGGAACAGGGGTGTCGAGCACAGATACGCAGTATTTT	CASSGTGVSSTDTQYF
TRBV6-2/TRBV6-3	TRBJ2-7	.	few	TGTGCCAGCAGTTTACAGGGTCTGTCCTACGAGCAGTACTTC	CASSLQGLSYEQYF
TRBV19	TRBJ2-1	TRBD1	.	TGTGCCAGTAGTTCGATTCCCGGGACAGCTAACAATGAGCAGTTCTTC	CASSSIPGTANNEQFF
TRBV30	TRBJ2-1	.	.	TGTGCCTGGACAGGGGTCTTGACCTACAATGAGCAGTTCTTC	CAWTGVLTYNEQFF
TRBV18	TRBJ2-3	.	.	TGTGCCAGCTCACCACCGGCCGGGGGTATTGCAGATACGCAGTATTTT	CASSPPAGGIADTQYF
TRBV5-4	TRBJ2-7	.	once	TGTGCCAGCAGCTTTGTCGTTAGTTCAGGCGAGCAGTACTTC	CASSFVVSSGEQYF
TRBV7-3	TRBJ1-1	.	.	TGTGCCAGCAGCTTATTGTCGTTTGGGAGCACTGAAGCTTTCTTT	CASSLLSFGSTEAFF
TRBV5-1	TRBJ2-2	.	.	TGCGCCAGCAGCTTGGGGGAGATCACCGGGGAGCTGTTTTTT	CASSLGEITGELFF
TRBV6-6	TRBJ2-5	TRBD1	.	TGTGCCAGCACCGATTGGACAGGCGCCCTTGGGACCCAGTACTTC	CASTDWTGALGTQYF
TRBV2	TRBJ2-7	.	few	TGTGCCAGCAGTGATACTAGCAGTCCCTACGAGCAGTACTTC	CASSDTSSPYEQYF
TRBV28	TRBJ2-1	.	.	TGTGCCAGCAGTTTCGCCACAGGGATAGGAAACAATGAGCAGTTCTTC	CASSFATGIGNNEQFF
TRBV27	TRBJ2-7	.	.	TGTGCCAGCAGTTTATCGGGTGTACTAGCCTACGAGCAGTACTTC	CASSLSGVLAYEQYF
TRBV25-1	TRBJ1-4	TRBD1	.	TGTGCCAGCAGTATTCTGGGACAGGGGGATGAAAAACTGTTTTTT	CASSILGQGDEKLFF
TRBV10-1	TRBJ2-5	TRBD2	.	TGCGCCAGTACTACCACCGGGACTAGCTGGAAAGAGACCCAGTACTTC	CASTTTGTSWKETQYF
TRBV7-9	TRBJ1-4	.	.	TGTGCCAGCAGCACCGGAGCCCTTAATGAAAAACTGTTTTTT	CASSTGALNEKLFF
TRBV13	TRBJ2-1	TRBD1	.	TGTGCCAGCAGTCCCGTGCGGGTCGGGACAGGGGCTTCCTACAATGAGCAGTTCTTC	CASSPVRVGTGASYNEQFF
TRBV5-8	TRBJ1-4	TRBD1	.	TGTGCCAGCAGCCAAAGACAGGGAAAAAATGAAAAACTGTTTTTT	CASSQRQGKNEKLFF
TRBV5-4	TRBJ2-2	TRBD1	.	TGTGCCAGCAGCCCGGGGACAGGTAGAAACACCGGGGAGCTGTTTTTT	CASSPGTGRNTGELFF
TRBV18	TRBJ1-3	.	few	TGTGCCAGCTCACCGCCTGAGAGCTCTGGAAACACCATATATTTT	CASSPPESSGNTIYF
TRBV29-1	TRBJ2-7	TRBD1	.	TGCAGCGTTAACAGGGGAAGGACCTACGAGCAGTACTTC	CSVNRGRTYEQYF
TRBV7-9	TRBJ2-1	.	.	TGTGCCGGGGGGGCAGCCCACTACAATGAGCAGTTCTTC	CAGGAAHYNEQFF
TRBV11-2	TRBJ2-5	TRBD2	.	TGTGCCAGCAGCTTCGGACTAGCGGGGGTGGAGACCCAGTACTTC	CASSFGLAGVETQYF
TRBV9	TRBJ2-6	.	.	TGTGCCAGCAGCCCCTGGGGGGCGAGGACAGGTGGGGCCAACGTCCTGACTTTC	CASSPWGARTGGANVLTF
TRBV19	TRBJ1-3	.	.	TGTGCCAGTAGTACTGACTACGGAAACACCATATATTTT	CASSTDYGNTIYF
TRBV7-9	TRBJ1-1	.	.	TGTGCCAGCAGCTTGGGTGGACAGACCAACACTGAAGCTTTCTTT	CASSLGGQTNTEAFF
TRBV9	TRBJ2-5	TRBD2	.	TGTGCCAGCAGCGCAGCGGGGGCCCAAGAGACCCAGTACTTC	CASSAAGAQETQYF
TRBV11-1	TRBJ1-4	.	.	TGTGCCAGCAGCCTGACAGGAAGGGGCGAAAAACTGTTTTTT	CASSLTGRGEKLFF
TRBV15	TRBJ1-5	.	once	TGTGCCACCAGCAGGGCGGGTGGCCGTCAGCCCCAGCATTTT	CATSRAGGRQPQHF
TRBV29-1	TRBJ2-5	.	.	TGCAGTCTTGCGAAGCCCCCGGGAGAGACCCAGTACTTC	CSLAKPPGETQYF
TRBV28	TRBJ2-7	.	.	TGTGCCAGCAGCCGAGACGACTACCAAGGCCCCTCCTACGAGCAGTACTTC	CASSRDDYQGPSYEQYF
TRBV15	TRBJ1-1	.	.	TGTGCCACCAGCCAGACTAGCGCTGGGAACACTGAAGCTTTCTTT	CATSQTSAGNTEAFF
TRBV3-1/TRBV3-2	TRBJ1-2	TRBD1	.	TGTGCCAGCAGCCATACGGACAGGGTGGGTCATGGCTACACCTTC	CASSHTDRVGHGYTF
TRBV11-2	TRBJ2-4	TRBD2	.	TGTGCCAGCAGCCCACCTAGCGGAGCCAAAAACATTCAGTACTTC	CASSPPSGAKNIQYF